This entry lists 10 T cell receptor beta chains sequenced from one sample in a study of blood T cell repertoires in COVID-19. Sequenced by immunoSEQ multiplex PCR; TCRdb stores in-frame clones only, minus some. The sample carries 300,000 to 350,000 clones, more than 85% recorded once. Sequencing was carried out using PBMCs or T cells enriched from blood (not recorded which). These receptors all come from a woman aged 30 to 39 who had recovered from COVID-19.

The chain uses TRBV30 and TRBJ1-2; a possible D gene is TRBD1 (6 bases). V was trimmed by 2 bases and J by 0 bases, leaving 19 bases between them. CDR3 length: 17 amino acids. The germline gives CDR1 GTSNPN, CDR2 SVGIG (reference sequence). The CDR3 loop is CAWSPGAYRVANYGYTF. CDR3 coding DNA: TGTGCCTGGAGTCCAGGGGCCTACAGGGTTGCTAACTATGGCTACACCTTC.

This clone has only a few counts. The J gene is TRBJ1-2, the V gene TRBV2; tentative D call: TRBD1 (6 bases). This CDR3 is 14 amino acids long. Germline CDR1 and CDR2: SNHLY and FYNNEI. V lost 2 bases and J 4 bases, leaving 11 bases between the germline ends. The CDR3 DNA is TGTGCCAGCAGTGAACGGGGGGGCGTCTATGGCTACACCTTC. Translation gives CASSERGGVYGYTF.

This rearrangement joins TRBV6-1 to TRBJ2-7, with 9 bases that match TRBD1. Germline CDR1 reads MNHNS; CDR2 reads SASEGT. The CDR3 has 12 residues. V lost 8 bases and J lost 5; bases outside the gene matches: 4. Written as DNA, the CDR3 is TGTGCCAGCGGGGGACAGGGCCACGAGCAGTACTTC. Translation gives CASGGQGHEQYF.

The chain is built from TRBV28 and TRBJ2-7; D not certain. Trimming removed 6 bases from V and 7 bases from J, with 19 bases in between. The CDR3 is made up of 14 amino acids. The germline CDR1 and CDR2 sequences are MDHEN and SYDVKM. CDR3 amino acids: CASSTPGGSMEQYF. Here the CDR3 DNA reads TGTGCCAGCAGCACCCCTGGCGGCTCGATGGAGCAGTACTTC.

This chain uses TRBV10-1 with TRBJ2-2; TRBD2 agrees at 8 bases. Germline V CDR1 and CDR2: WNHNN, SYGVQD (reference sequence). The trim removed 6 bases at V and 4 bases at J, leaving 4 bases unmatched. The CDR3 has 14 amino acids. DNA for the CDR3: TGCGCCAGCAGAGCGGGGGATCCCACCGGGGAGCTGTTTTTT. Translation gives CASRAGDPTGELFF.

This sequence joins TRBV19 and TRBJ2-3, with D possibly TRBD2 on 7 matching bases. The CDR3 contains 14 residues. The germline V gene encodes CDR1 LNHDA and CDR2 SQIVND (reference sequence). Trimming took 1 base from V and 4 from J, leaving 9 bases between them. The CDR3 DNA reads as TGTGCCAGTAGTATAGGGGGGGGCGCAGATACGCAGTATTTT. Its translation is CASSIGGGADTQYF.

This rearrangement joins TRBV9 to TRBJ1-2; 9 bases fit TRBD1. V lost 0 bases, J lost 6 bases, and 3 bases stayed unmatched. There are 14 residues in the CDR3. Germline loops: CDR1 SGDLS, CDR2 YYNGEE. DNA of the CDR3: TGTGCCAGCAGCGTAGCACAGGGGGCGAATGGCTACACCTTC. Translation gives CASSVAQGANGYTF. The whole variable domain, filled in from reference TRBV9 and TRBJ1-2, reads DSGVTQTPKHLITATGQRVTLRCSPRSGDLSVYWYQQSLDQGLQFLIQYYNGEERAKGNILERFSAQQFPDLHSELNLSSLELGDSALYFCASSVAQGANGYTFGSGTRLTVV.

The V call is TRBV6-5, the J call TRBJ1-4, with 11 bases matching TRBD1. There are 15 residues in the CDR3. CDR1 and CDR2 (germline): MNHEY, SVGAGI. Trimming took 6 bases from V and 8 from J; bases not matched to a gene: 8. The CDR3 is CASRTGQGALEKLFF. The CDR3 DNA sequence: TGTGCCAGCAGAACCGGACAGGGGGCTTTGGAAAAACTGTTTTTT.

J is TRBJ1-1 and V is TRBV28; D gene unclear. V was shortened by 5 bases and J by 3 bases, with 16 bases between the two germline ends. Germline V gene lookup returns CDR1 MDHEN and CDR2 SYDVKM. This CDR3 is built from 15 residues. CDR3 bases: TGTGCCAGCAGTCTCGCGGGTGGCCGGGACACTGAAGCTTTCTTT. Translating gives CASSLAGGRDTEAFF.

The chain joins TRBV4-1 to TRBJ2-3; TRBD2 matches 7 bases. V shed 0 bases, J shed 1 base, and the junction held 4 bases outside the gene matches. Germline loops: CDR1 MGHRA, CDR2 YSYEKL. The CDR3 has 16 amino acids. CDR3 region: CASSQEPSGGTDTQYF. The DNA of the CDR3 is TGCGCCAGCAGCCAAGAGCCGAGCGGGGGCACAGATACGCAGTATTTT.